A selection of T cell receptor beta chains follows, all from one sample in a study of blood T cell repertoires in COVID-19. The method was immunoSEQ multiplex PCR; TCRdb's version includes in-frame clones alone and lacks a portion of them. The table shows some 300,000 clones, with roughly 87% occurring only once. What was sequenced was PBMCs or T cells enriched from blood (not recorded which). These receptors all come from a woman in her twenties or thirties who had recovered from COVID-19. The CDR3 runs from the conserved cysteine through the conserved F or W. A D gene is named only where the DNA matches it firmly. Clone size is given for some rows only: seen once, a few or many times, or a class if the clone is expanded.

size,length,V,J,D,CDR3,DNA
.,15,TRBV3-1/TRBV3-2,TRBJ1-3,.,CASSQPIPSGNTIYF,TGTGCCAGCAGCCAACCCATCCCCTCTGGAAACACCATATATTTT
.,13,TRBV27,TRBJ2-5,.,CASSLGQGETQYF,TGTGCCAGCAGTTTGGGACAAGGAGAGACCCAGTACTTC
.,19,TRBV3-1/TRBV3-2,TRBJ2-1,.,CASSLQWRGPSSSYNEQFF,TGTGCCAGCAGCCTACAATGGCGGGGGCCTTCGAGCTCCTACAATGAGCAGTTCTTC
.,16,TRBV20-1,TRBJ1-5,TRBD1,CSASPIGTVSRQPQHF,TGCAGTGCTAGTCCTATTGGGACAGTTTCGCGCCAGCCCCAGCATTTT
few,12,TRBV29-1,TRBJ1-2,.,CSVAGRGNGYTF,TGCAGCGTTGCGGGCAGGGGTAATGGCTACACCTTC
once,15,TRBV11-3,TRBJ2-2,.,CASTLGYSDNGELFF,TGTGCCAGCACCCTTGGGTATAGCGATAACGGGGAGCTGTTTTTT
once,18,TRBV12-5,TRBJ2-7,.,CASAPREEGVSLSYEQYF,TGTGCTAGTGCCCCCCGCGAGGAAGGGGTAAGCCTCTCCTACGAGCAGTACTTC
.,16,TRBV4-2,TRBJ1-1,.,CASSQKGLAGNTEAFF,TGTGCCAGCAGCCAGAAGGGGCTAGCGGGGAACACTGAAGCTTTCTTT
few,15,TRBV28,TRBJ1-2,.,CASSTAPTGTYGYTF,TGTGCCAGCAGTACGGCGCCTACAGGGACCTATGGCTACACCTTC
.,16,TRBV3-1/TRBV3-2,TRBJ2-6,.,CASTPQGSSGANVLTF,TGTGCCAGCACCCCACAGGGTTCGTCTGGGGCCAACGTCCTGACTTTC
.,13,TRBV7-9,TRBJ1-2,TRBD1,CASSNGQGHGYTF,TGTGCCAGCAGCAACGGACAGGGTCATGGCTACACCTTC
.,18,TRBV10-1,TRBJ2-7,TRBD2,CATQISGGAGARSYEQYF,TGCGCCACCCAAATTTCCGGCGGAGCGGGGGCCAGGTCCTACGAGCAGTACTTC
.,15,TRBV28,TRBJ1-2,TRBD1,CASSTPGQGNYGYTF,TGTGCCAGCAGCACCCCAGGACAGGGTAACTATGGCTACACCTTC
.,14,TRBV3-1/TRBV3-2,TRBJ1-4,TRBD1,CASRRQGAGEKLFF,TGTGCCAGCAGACGACAGGGGGCGGGTGAAAAACTGTTTTTT
.,13,TRBV3-1/TRBV3-2,TRBJ1-6,TRBD1,CASSLGQGRLLHF,TGTGCCAGCAGCCTAGGACAGGGTAGGTTGCTCCACTTT
.,15,TRBV2,TRBJ1-2,TRBD1,CASKRGQGAKIGYTF,TGTGCCAGCAAACGCGGCCAGGGGGCTAAGATTGGCTACACCTTC
.,15,TRBV30,TRBJ2-5,TRBD1,CAWDRGQGVGETQYF,TGTGCCTGGGACCGTGGACAGGGAGTGGGAGAGACCCAGTACTTC
.,15,TRBV5-6,TRBJ2-3,.,CASSFGGTSTDTQYF,TGTGCCAGCAGCTTTGGGGGGACCAGCACAGATACGCAGTATTTT
.,14,TRBV27,TRBJ1-5,TRBD1,CASSPLTGIQPQHF,TGTGCCAGCAGTCCTCTGACAGGGATTCAGCCCCAGCATTTT
few,14,TRBV30,TRBJ2-2,TRBD1,CASKRTGDTGELFF,TGTGCCTCGAAAAGGACAGGGGACACCGGGGAGCTGTTTTTT
.,16,TRBV7-8,TRBJ2-7,TRBD1,CASSTHPGQGSYEQYF,TGTGCCAGCAGCACCCACCCGGGACAGGGTTCTTACGAGCAGTACTTC
.,19,TRBV11-2,TRBJ1-1,.,CASSPSTAGQMILNTEAFF,TGTGCCAGCAGCCCTAGCACGGCTGGGCAGATGATATTGAACACTGAAGCTTTCTTT
.,14,TRBV19,TRBJ1-4,.,CASSIVWGGEKLFF,TGTGCCAGTAGTATAGTTTGGGGAGGTGAAAAACTGTTTTTT
.,15,TRBV12-5,TRBJ1-6,.,CASGSWTAYNSPLHF,TGTGCTAGTGGTTCGTGGACAGCTTATAATTCACCCCTCCACTTT
.,16,TRBV18,TRBJ2-1,TRBD1,CASSEGGQAYYNEQFF,TGTGCCAGCTCTGAAGGGGGACAGGCCTATTACAATGAGCAGTTCTTC
.,12,TRBV29-1,TRBJ2-5,.,CSVRQVQETQYF,TGCAGCGTCAGACAGGTTCAAGAGACCCAGTACTTC
.,14,TRBV6-5,TRBJ2-7,TRBD1,CASSRRTGAYEQYF,TGTGCCAGCAGCAGGAGAACAGGGGCCTACGAGCAGTACTTC
once,12,TRBV29-1,TRBJ2-3,TRBD2,CSLTGGRDTQYF,TGCAGCCTGACGGGGGGAAGGGATACGCAGTATTTT
.,16,TRBV7-9,TRBJ1-2,.,CASSLEGARDNYGYTF,TGTGCCAGCAGCTTAGAGGGAGCCCGGGATAACTATGGCTACACCTTC
.,14,TRBV6-5,TRBJ1-2,.,CASRTAGANYGYTF,TGTGCCAGCAGGACCGCAGGGGCTAACTATGGCTACACCTTC
.,16,TRBV28,TRBJ1-1,.,CASSLVIRGMNTEAFF,TGTGCCAGCAGTTTGGTCATCCGGGGAATGAACACTGAAGCTTTCTTT
.,14,TRBV2,TRBJ1-1,.,CASRSMTGNTEAFF,TGTGCCAGCAGATCGATGACAGGCAACACTGAAGCTTTCTTT
once,17,TRBV13,TRBJ2-5,TRBD2,CASSSALAGASKETQYF,TGTGCCAGCAGCTCAGCCCTAGCGGGGGCTTCTAAAGAGACCCAGTACTTC
.,17,TRBV7-2,TRBJ2-7,.,CASSDVGLKVSSYEQYF,TGTGCCAGCAGCGATGTCGGACTCAAGGTGAGCTCCTACGAGCAGTACTTC
once,15,TRBV28,TRBJ2-6,.,CASSLPSQVMNVLTF,TGTGCCAGCAGTTTACCCTCCCAGGTTATGAACGTCCTGACTTTC
.,15,TRBV2,TRBJ2-1,TRBD2,CASSETSGDYNEQFF,TGTGCCAGCAGTGAAACTAGCGGGGACTACAATGAGCAGTTCTTC